The 30 T cell receptor beta chains below were found in one sample sequenced in a study of T cell responses to AZD1222 COVID-19 vaccine. Assay: immunoSEQ multiplex PCR; the TCRdb copy retains only in-frame clones and omits some. The data contain roughly 96,000 clones, 70% to 90% of them singletons. The source material was peripheral blood, sampled on day 0 of AZD1222 vaccination. All receptors come from an adult in good health.

The genes are TRBV30 and TRBJ2-7, with no clear D. Germline V gives CDR1 GTSNPN, CDR2 SVGIG (reference sequence). The CDR3 consists of 14 residues. V was trimmed by 0 bases and J by 5 bases, leaving 14 bases between them. As DNA, the CDR3 is TGTGCCTGGAGTGTGCAGGTGCCAGTGGACGAGCAGTACTTC. Its translation is CAWSVQVPVDEQYF.

The V gene is TRBV21-1, the J gene TRBJ2-7; the D call in the table, TRBD1, was not verified against the DNA. TRBV21-1 is tagged as a pseudogene. The CDR3 covers 13 residues. This CDR3 reads CASVVGASYEQYF. CDR3 bases: TGTGCCAGCGTCGTGGGGGCGTCCTACGAGCAGTACTTC.

V and J are TRBV19 and TRBJ1-2, with D tentatively TRBD1 (5 bases). This CDR3 has 12 amino acids. Trimming removed 6 bases from V and 2 bases from J, with 7 bases in between. CDR1 and CDR2 from the germline V gene are LNHDA and SQIVND (reference sequence). The CDR3 spells CASRWDNYGYTF. CDR3 bases: TGTGCCAGTAGGTGGGACAACTATGGCTACACCTTC. The variable domain in full, with the rest retrieved from reference TRBV19 and TRBJ1-2, is DGGITQSPKYLFRKEGQNVTLSCEQNLNHDAMYWYRQDPGQGLRLIYYSQIVNDFQKGDIAEGYSVSREKKESFPLTVTSAQKNPTAFYLCASRWDNYGYTFGSGTRLTVV.

The sample holds one count of this clone. CDR3 region: CASSQDRPRGYNEQFF. In DNA form, the CDR3 reads TGTGCCAGCAGCCAAGATCGGCCTAGAGGCTACAATGAGCAGTTCTTC. This chain connects TRBV14 to TRBJ2-1; D gene uncertain. In germline, CDR1 is SGHDN, CDR2 FVKESK. The CDR3 totals 16 residues. V was trimmed by 0 bases and J by 3 bases, leaving 12 bases between them.

CDR3 residues: CASSFGREKTQYF. Written as DNA, the CDR3 is TGCGCCAGCAGCTTCGGTCGCGAGAAGACCCAGTACTTC. The chain has TRBV5-1 and TRBJ2-5; D is unclear. V was trimmed by 2 bases and J by 6 bases, leaving 11 bases between them. This CDR3 has 13 amino acids. Germline V lookup: CDR1 SGHRS, CDR2 YFSETQ.

This chain links TRBV6-5 with TRBJ1-4; D unresolved. The CDR3 sequence is 15 residues long. V was trimmed by 5 bases and J by 7 bases, leaving 17 bases between them. CDR1 and CDR2 from the germline V gene are MNHEY and SVGAGI. CDR3 nucleotide sequence: TGTGCCAGCAGTCCCCTCACAGTACGCGGTGAAAAACTGTTTTTT. It encodes CASSPLTVRGEKLFF.

V and J are TRBV28 and TRBJ1-5, with TRBD1 matching over 9 bases. CDR3 length equals 14 residues. The V gene's germline CDR1 is MDHEN and CDR2 SYDVKM. The trim removed 4 bases at V and 9 bases at J, leaving 7 bases unmatched. The CDR3 loop is CASSSGQGPRPQHF. The CDR3 nucleotides are TGTGCCAGCAGTTCCGGACAGGGGCCACGGCCCCAGCATTTT. Supplemented by reference TRBV28 and TRBJ1-5, the full variable domain reads DVKVTQSSRYLVKRTGEKVFLECVQDMDHENMFWYRQDPGLGLRLIYFSYDVKMKEKGDIPEGYSVSREKKERFSLILESASTNQTSMYLCASSSGQGPRPQHFGDGTRLSIL.

The chain is built from TRBV3-1 (or the pseudogene TRBV3-2) and TRBJ1-3, with a weak D call TRBD1 (6 bases). The V end was cut by 7 bases, the J end by 1 base, with 8 bases between. Germline CDR1 is LGHDT and CDR2 is YNNKEL (reference sequence). The CDR3 loop spans 13 amino acids. This CDR3 is CASKQGSGNTIYF. The CDR3 nucleotides are TGTGCCAGCAAACAGGGTTCTGGAAACACCATATATTTT.

The chain is built from TRBV5-5 and TRBJ2-7; 11 nucleotides align to TRBD2. Trimming at V came to 0 bases and at J to 6 bases, leaving 5 bases not matched to a gene. The germline CDR1 and CDR2 sequences are SGHKS and YYEKEE (reference sequence). The CDR3 covers 15 residues. The chain's CDR3 is CASSLGSLAGVEQYF. The CDR3 DNA reads as TGTGCCAGCAGCTTGGGGTCACTAGCGGGGGTCGAGCAGTACTTC.

The chain uses TRBV7-2 and TRBJ2-5; 12 bases align to TRBD2. This CDR3 comprises 19 residues. J gave up 4 bases and V 2 bases, and 14 bases lay outside the gene matches. CDR1 and CDR2 from the germline V gene are SGHTA and FQGNSA. CDR3 protein: CASSLSRSSGRGGGETQYF. The CDR3 coding sequence is TGTGCCAGCAGCTTATCGCGATCTAGCGGGAGGGGAGGAGGAGAGACCCAGTACTTC.

V usage is TRBV18 and J usage is TRBJ1-5, with D possibly TRBD1 on 5 matching bases. Trimming removed 0 bases from V and 6 bases from J, with 12 bases in between. Germline V CDR1 and CDR2: KGHSH, LQKENI. The CDR3 sequence is 15 residues long. CDR3 coding DNA: TGTGCCAGCTCACCACCGGGGACGACCGGTCAGCCCCAGCATTTT. Residues: CASSPPGTTGQPQHF. Based on the CDR3 plus reference TRBV18 and TRBJ1-5, the full variable domain is NAGVMQNPRHLVRRRGQEARLRCSPMKGHSHVYWYRQLPEEGLKFMVYLQKENIIDESGMPKERFSAEFPKEGPSILRIQQVVRGDSAAYFCASSPPGTTGQPQHFGDGTRLSIL.

This clone has only one observation. The chain combines TRBV29-1 with TRBJ1-2, with D possibly TRBD1 on 5 matching bases. The CDR3 has 12 amino acids. Germline loops: CDR1 SQVTM, CDR2 ANQGSEA. V lost 4 bases to trimming and J lost 2 bases, with 8 bases between them. The CDR3 spells CSVVGQNYGYTF. The CDR3 coding sequence is TGCAGCGTTGTAGGACAAAACTATGGCTACACCTTC.

This CDR3 is CASSLVPSGNEQFF. CDR3 DNA sequence: TGTGCCAGCAGCTTAGTACCTTCGGGGAATGAGCAGTTCTTC. V gene TRBV7-9 combines with J gene TRBJ2-1; TRBD2 is a possible D gene (5 bases). The germline gives CDR1 SEHNR, CDR2 FQNEAQ (reference sequence). V was trimmed by 1 base and J by 7 bases, leaving 11 bases between them. The CDR3 is 14 amino acids.

This chain links TRBV29-1 with TRBJ1-2; D ambiguous. Trimming removed 4 bases at V and 7 bases at J, with 10 bases between. From germline, CDR1 is SQVTM and CDR2 ANQGSEA. The CDR3 consists of 11 residues. Here the CDR3 reads CSVADLGGYTF. In DNA, the CDR3 is TGCAGCGTTGCTGATCTGGGTGGCTACACCTTC.

The V call is TRBV15, the J call TRBJ1-3, with 8 bases identical to TRBD1. The V gene's germline CDR1 is LNHNV and CDR2 YYDKDF (reference sequence). J gave up 0 bases and V 3 bases, and 1 base lay outside the gene matches. The CDR3 is made up of 15 amino acids. The CDR3 loop is CATSRDRVSGNTIYF. CDR3 nucleotide sequence: TGTGCCACCAGCAGGGACAGGGTCTCTGGAAACACCATATATTTT. Complete variable domain (other parts from reference TRBV15 and TRBJ1-3): DAMVIQNPRYQVTQFGKPVTLSCSQTLNHNVMYWYQQKSSQAPKLLFHYYDKDFNNEADTPDNFQSRRPNTSFCFLDIRSPGLGDTAMYLCATSRDRVSGNTIYFGEGSWLTVV.

The V call is TRBV27, the J call TRBJ1-6; D might be TRBD1 (6 bases). Germline-derived CDR1 and CDR2 are MNHEY and SMNVEV (reference sequence). V was clipped by 5 bases and J by 9 bases, with 14 bases between them. The CDR3 sequence is 14 residues long. DNA of the CDR3: TGTGCCAGCAGTGACGGGACATATGGTTCACCCCTCCACTTT. Amino acid sequence: CASSDGTYGSPLHF.

V and J are TRBV28 and TRBJ1-2; 9 bases align to TRBD1. V trimming: 11 bases; J trimming: 3 bases; junction bases outside the gene matches: 10. CDR1 and CDR2 (germline): MDHEN, SYDVKM. There are 14 residues in the CDR3. DNA of the CDR3: TGTGCCGGTGGACCGGGACAGGGAGACTATGGCTACACCTTC. It yields the protein CAGGPGQGDYGYTF.

This clone has a single count. The gene calls are TRBV30 and TRBJ1-2, with TRBD1 identical over 7 bases. Germline assignment: CDR1 GTSNPN and CDR2 SVGIG (reference sequence). With 2 bases clipped from V and 2 bases from J, the junction kept 11 bases outside the gene matches. CDR3 length: 16 residues. The CDR3: CAWSTNGWGQNYGYTF. CDR3 sequence (DNA): TGTGCCTGGAGTACGAACGGCTGGGGACAGAACTATGGCTACACCTTC.

The rearrangement uses TRBV28 and TRBJ1-5; D is ambiguous. V was pared by 4 bases and J by 0 bases, with 16 bases between. CDR3 length: 17 amino acids. Germline CDR1 and CDR2: MDHEN and SYDVKM. The CDR3 reads CASSYLSLRHSNQPQHF. In DNA, the CDR3 is TGTGCCAGCAGTTACCTCTCTTTAAGACATAGCAATCAGCCCCAGCATTTT.

Note on this clone: Other nucleotide sequences from this sample produce the same CDR3. The rearrangement links TRBV6-1 to TRBJ2-7; 7 nucleotides agree with TRBD1. CDR3 length: 14 residues. From germline, CDR1 is MNHNS and CDR2 SASEGT. Germline trimming cut 1 base from V and 0 bases from J; bases unmatched to any gene: 0. The CDR3 protein is CASSEGDSSYEQYF. As DNA, the CDR3 is TGTGCCAGCAGTGAAGGGGACAGCTCCTACGAGCAGTACTTC.

The rearrangement links TRBV7-3 to TRBJ1-6, with TRBD1 as a possible D gene (6 bases). The CDR3 is 14 residues long. The V gene's germline CDR1 is SGHTA and CDR2 FQGTGA. The V gene lost 5 bases and the J gene lost 9 bases, with 14 bases spanning the gap. In DNA, the CDR3 is TGTGCCAGCAGCGTGGGGGGCTCGACTTCACCCCTCCACTTT. It specifies CASSVGGSTSPLHF.

The CDR3 here is CASSPVPRTGELFF. The CDR3 nucleotides are TGTGCCAGCAGCCCCGTACCCAGGACCGGGGAGCTGTTTTTT. The chain combines TRBV5-6 with TRBJ2-2; D call uncertain. The CDR3 has 14 residues. Between the trimmed V and J ends, which lost 4 bases and 5 bases, there was a span of 12 bases. Per the germline V gene, CDR1 is SGHDT and CDR2 is YYEEEE.

Remarks on this clone: This specimen includes other DNA sequences encoding the same CDR3. CDR3 coding DNA: TGTGCCACCAGTGACACAAATCAGCCCCAGCATTTT. It encodes CATSDTNQPQHF. This chain links TRBV24-1 with TRBJ1-5; D gene uncertain. CDR1 and CDR2 (germline): KGHDR, SFDVKD. This CDR3 has 12 amino acids. Trimming shortened V by 4 bases and J by 4 bases, and 4 bases separated the two germline ends.

This clone was recorded once. The chain recombines TRBV2 with TRBJ2-5, with TRBD2 matching over 7 bases. Germline-derived CDR1 and CDR2 are SNHLY and FYNNEI. The V gene end was trimmed by 4 bases and the J gene end by 5 bases; junction bases not matched to a gene: 7. This CDR3 is built from 14 residues. CDR3 sequence (DNA): TGTGCCAGCAGTGTGCGCGGGGGTGATGAGACCCAGTACTTC. Protein sequence: CASSVRGGDETQYF.

The chain links TRBV9 to TRBJ1-3; possible D gene TRBD1, 6 bases. The length of the CDR3 is 17 residues. CDR1 and CDR2 from the germline V gene are SGDLS and YYNGEE. Between the trimmed V and J ends, which lost 0 bases and 1 base, there was a span of 14 bases. CDR3 loop: CASSVAKPQGSGNTIYF. The CDR3 nucleotides read TGTGCCAGCAGCGTAGCAAAGCCACAGGGTTCTGGAAACACCATATATTTT.

The V call is TRBV15, the J call TRBJ1-1, with TRBD1 identical over 7 bases. With 8 bases clipped from V and 3 bases from J, the junction kept 9 bases outside the gene matches. The CDR3 runs to 14 residues. CDR1 LNHNV and CDR2 YYDKDF come from the germline V gene (reference sequence). The CDR3 loop is CATGTTQGDTEAFF. CDR3 nucleotide sequence: TGTGCCACCGGGACAACCCAGGGGGACACTGAAGCTTTCTTT.

The chain recombines TRBV19 with TRBJ1-2, with unresolved D. The CDR3 spans 14 residues. The germline V gene has CDR1 LNHDA and CDR2 SQIVND (reference sequence). The V end was cut by 3 bases, the J end by 2 bases, with 10 bases between. The CDR3 DNA follows: TGTGCCAGTAGTATTGGCAGTTTAAACTATGGCTACACCTTC. Translation gives CASSIGSLNYGYTF.

The chain is built from TRBV5-1 and TRBJ1-4, with unresolved D. Per germline, CDR1 SGHRS and CDR2 YFSETQ. This CDR3 is built from 17 residues. Deletions cut 5 bases from V and 0 bases from J, with 17 bases between. CDR3 in DNA: TGCGCCAGCAGGCCTGGGGTTGGGCTCGCAACTAATGAAAAACTGTTTTTT. Its translation: CASRPGVGLATNEKLFF.

The CDR3 DNA is TGTGCCACCCTTACGGAGGGCAATCAGCCCCAGCATTTT. This gives the protein CATLTEGNQPQHF. The chain carries TRBV28 and TRBJ1-5; unclear D gene. This CDR3 is 13 amino acids long. Germline V gene lookup returns CDR1 MDHEN and CDR2 SYDVKM. Trimming shortened V by 10 bases and J by 2 bases, and 12 bases separated the two germline ends.

The chain combines TRBV5-4 with TRBJ2-3; no definite D call. The CDR3 is 12 residues long. The germline gives CDR1 SGHNT, CDR2 YYREEE (reference sequence). The V end was cut by 3 bases, the J end by 4 bases, with 6 bases between. In DNA form, the CDR3 reads TGTGCCAGCAGCTATGATCCAGATACGCAGTATTTT. It translates to CASSYDPDTQYF.